Reported below is one T cell receptor beta chain. The target of this receptor is not known. Within one base of it there is no much larger clone, and no base qualities were kept. The data derive from a study of cytomegalovirus exposure and HLA in healthy donors (dated by TCRdb to the late 2010s). Concerning the study at large: An earlier analysis of more than 550 of the donors reported roughly 300 Gb of sequence data and 95 million to 120 million unique TCR beta sequences obtained from approximately 180 million T cells. About 330 gigabases of sequencing data and around 85 million unique TCR sequences made up an early release that covered 640 HLA-typed donors. Typing coverage varied by locus: roughly 629-640 donors for A, B, C, DRB1 and DQB1; approximately 500 for DQA1; more than 600 for DPA1; under 490 for DPB1. A separate validation cohort of approximately 130 different subjects was used in addition to the 666-subject first cohort. Among 300 to 500 genotyped donors of the cohort, an average of around 220,000 unique TCR beta nucleotide sequences was sequenced per donor, of which about 20% were non-productive. A later genetic analysis used genome-wide SNP genotypes for about 55% of the 666 donors, treating that subset as a discovery cohort. The study profiled the T cell repertoires of about 640 subjects by immunosequencing and related them to cytomegalovirus serostatus. Donor age, sex, ethnicity and CMV serostatus were collected together with the repertoire data. Roughly five DR-DQ haplotypes were handled as single units for association and clustering, since linkage in the cohort was strong. All discovery cohort repertoires had been generated using a single sequencing platform. The genetic ancestry cluster associated with self-reported Caucasian donors included 70% to 85% of the approximately 410 genotyped donors. The study aimed to test whether signatures of past pathogen exposure could be identified by cataloging public T cell receptors. The study combined high-throughput TCR immunosequencing, statistical association of individual TCRs with disease status, and machine learning to predict cytomegalovirus infection status. Rather than drawing on any new phenotypic data, the later analysis identified candidate immune exposures from TCR beta sequences and the way those sequences occurred across donors. To study patterns of TCR occurrence, a later analysis re-analyzed previously published TCR beta repertoires from several hundred donors and added high-resolution HLA genotyping. An earlier analysis of 587 of the donors applied high-throughput TCR beta sequencing to assess whether each TCR beta V gene segment acted as functional or pseudogenic. HLA typing included class I and class II loci at four-digit resolution. What the study reported, not specific to this receptor: A total of 150 or so TCR beta chains were listed by the study as associated with cytomegalovirus. Because HLA typing was missing for some donors at each locus, association tests included only the typed subset. In a later analysis, TCR association rates were found to vary across HLA loci, with the most associated TCRs seen for DRB1 alleles and the fewest for HLA-C alleles. A few of the identified cytomegalovirus-associated TCR beta chains were confirmed in vitro to be specific for cytomegalovirus antigens. According to a later analysis, parvovirus B19, influenza, CMV and Epstein-Barr virus appeared linked to several top co-occurrence clusters. The classifier was reported to diagnose cytomegalovirus status with high specificity and sensitivity in both the original cohort and the validation cohort. The earlier analysis of a few hundred of the donors excluded 15 to 20 rarely observed V segments, including chromosome 9 orphons, because counts were too low. Linkage disequilibrium might explain the correlated functional status among segregating V segments, but an unknown experimental factor could not be excluded. A cluster of highly shared sequence variants was judged likely to represent a technical artifact of the sequencing pipeline. When HLA alleles, especially DR and DQ, strongly co-occurred, TCR associations were difficult to assign to individual alleles. An earlier analysis of approximately 540 of the donors showed that most TCR beta V segments appeared in productive rearrangements either about 87% or about 30% of the time, which broadly matched IMGT annotations. A later analysis found that most CMV-associated TCR beta chains appeared HLA-restricted, with HLA associations seemingly driven largely by CMV exposure. In a later genetic analysis, a missense DCLRE1C variant was associated with V-gene and J-gene trimming of TCR beta chains, and the association was replicated in an independent cohort. Compared with equally common non-associated chains, HLA-associated TCR beta chains in a later analysis were more clonally expanded and had lower generation probabilities. It was suggested by the authors that the approach could potentially be generalized to other disease states and immunological phenotypes. Only TCR beta chains were sequenced in this cohort, and the absence of alpha or paired-chain data limited detectable features. A further reported finding was that TCR beta sequences accurately predicted the HLA-A and HLA-B alleles for most subjects in the first cohort. The presence/absence analyses assumed that sequencing depth was roughly uniform across donors, and that assumption may not be true. Across donors, most TCR sequences were observed very rarely, whereas some public TCRs were present in many individuals. The 87-base-pair reads could not distinguish some IMGT-functional V segments, including TRBV6-2 and TRBV6-3, so those segments were excluded. According to a later genetic analysis, donors in an Asian-associated ancestry cluster had fewer N-insertions in productive TCRs than the approximately 670-donor mean. The only immune exposure information available for the cohort was CMV serostatus. A later analysis associated about 17,000 TCR beta sequences with specific HLA alleles at a false discovery rate of 0.05.

Library preparation employed the immunoSEQ multiplex PCR assay. A mixture of 60 forward primers for TCR Vbeta segments and 13 reverse primers for TCR Jbeta segments was used in the multiplex PCR. A multiplex PCR assay on genomic DNA amplified the CDR3 region of rearranged TCR beta genes. The Illumina HiSeq System was used to sequence the amplified TCR beta libraries as 87-base-pair reads. As for the original processing: A later analysis counted approximately 84 million unique TCR beta chains across the 650 to 800 repertoires, and some 11 million of these chains were shared by at least two donors. To remove PCR and sequencing errors, raw reads were error-corrected and collapsed into unique sequences using a nearest-neighbor algorithm that merged closely related sequences. To assign V, D and J gene segments, CDR3 sequences were aligned to IMGT reference sequences. For a sequence to be retained, a match of at least six nucleotides was required to both a V gene segment and a J gene segment. A rearrangement counted as productive if the CDR3 had no stop codons and remained in frame with V and J, and every other rearrangement counted as non-productive. Following IMGT convention, CDR3 was defined as the stretch from the second conserved V-encoded cysteine to the conserved J-encoded phenylalanine. In an earlier analysis of more than 550 of the donors, sequences lacking an unambiguous match to a single V gene segment were excluded. An earlier analysis of 587 of the donors classified V segments as functional when productive rearrangements were above 56.7% and as segregating when the standard deviation between donors was above 5%. A statistical classification framework was built to diagnose cytomegalovirus status from the catalog of TCR beta chain sequences. A later analysis assigned V and J genes by comparing TCR nucleotide sequences with IMGT/GENE-DB human TR gene sequences. Using the TCRdist pipeline, a later analysis assigned CDR3 sequences along with most-parsimonious VDJ recombination scenarios. In a later analysis, each TCR beta chain was defined by its CDR3 amino acid sequence together with its V-gene family, and reads without a unique V-gene family were excluded. A later analysis removed 600 or so highly shared, low-generation-probability nucleotide sequences to deal with suspected cross-contamination and a sequencing artifact. For each public chain, a later analysis derived a clonal expansion index from normalized ranks of inferred template counts within each repertoire. In a later analysis, generation probabilities were computed using a VDJ recombination model fitted to out-of-frame rearrangements, and the results were checked against IGoR. Hypergeometric tests were used in a later analysis to score TCR-TCR, TCR-HLA and TCR-CMV co-occurrence, with a repertoire-size bias correction applied to the TCR pairs. In a later analysis, false discovery rates were estimated by permuting HLA or CMV assignments 20 times. In a later analysis, co-occurring TCRs were grouped with DBSCAN, and TCRdist sequence similarity was added when clustering was performed within HLA-allele-positive subsets. Repertoires with fewer than 30,000 or more than 120,000 public chains, plus five repertoires with anomalous nucleotide sharing, were excluded from co-occurrence clustering. Imported from immuneACCESS, the table was reduced by TCRdb to in-frame sequences with V and J called. These copies leave out some clones; in studies compared against another copy, an unresolved V gene accounts for under half, and the cause of the remainder is not known. That table furnishes V, J and clone size, whereas the DNA furnished D and trimming. This sample lists more than 85,000 clones; 79% were detected once. The ten largest clones add up to about 3.6% of the sample.

The cysteine opens and the phenylalanine closes a CDR3 of 13 amino acids. This entry keeps only the CDR3 DNA: 39 bases, framed from base 1. CDR1 and CDR2 are drawn from the germline V gene (reference sequence): LNHNV, YYDKDF. Trimming takes 5 bases off V and 5 bases off J; junction bases not matched to a gene: 4. The cohort comprised around 700 healthy bone marrow donors. Cohort members were all nominally healthy when sampled, although unrecorded immune exposures were likely present. The donor tested CMV seropositive and was one of the 289 seropositive cohort members. Each donor provided a peripheral blood sample, and peripheral blood mononuclear cells were used for TCR beta sequencing. Genomic DNA extraction from the blood cell samples was performed with the Qiagen DNeasy Blood Extraction Kit.

This clonotype originated in a male donor in good health and CMV-seropositive. Sequenced sample: PBMCs. The sequence links TRBV15 to TRBJ1-2; TRBD1 matches 8 bases in the middle. Here is the DNA: TGTGCCACCAGCGGACAGGGTAATTATGGCTACACCTTC. Its protein reads: CATSGQGNYGYTF.